This T cell receptor beta chain was profiled in a study of graft-versus-host responses after intestinal transplantation (dated by TCRdb to about 2021). With respect to the entire study: The transplants that recipients received were multivisceral, liver-intestinal, or isolated intestinal. All recipients received anti-thymocyte globulin induction followed by maintenance tacrolimus and steroids for approximately 3 years. After intestinal transplantation, graft-versus-host and host-versus-graft alloreactive T cell clones in the graft, circulation and bone marrow were tracked using bulk TCR-beta CDR3 sequencing. Alloreactive clones were identified by sequencing pre-transplant mixed lymphocyte reaction products and comparing them with unstimulated pre-transplant donor and recipient T cells. The cohort enrolled approximately 24 intestinal transplant recipients including one retransplant, and a few patients lacking pretransplant specimens were excluded. A peak of at least 4% donor T cells among recipient peripheral blood mononuclear cells was the definition used for donor T cell macrochimerism. Samples from three later patients were sequenced in-house on an Illumina MiSeq with MiXCR processing rather than by the commercial service. The paper's findings and limits, for the study overall: Early after transplant, declines in HvG clones were associated with peak levels of circulating GvH clones. In the allografts of patients with donor T cell macrochimerism, GvH to HvG T cell clonal ratios were high. GvH clones were detected in recipient bone marrow, and some appeared earlier in ileal mucosa or blood, consistent with an intestinal mucosal origin. The relatively low number and heterogeneity of intestinal transplant patients limited the conclusions.

The method was the immunoSEQ multiplex PCR assay. For most patients, genomic DNA was isolated with the Qiagen DNeasy Blood and Tissue Kit and sent frozen to Adaptive Biotechnologies for TCR sequencing. For most patients, genomic DNA was subjected to high-throughput TCR-beta CDR3 sequencing by Adaptive Biotechnologies. Turning to the authors' computational methods: TCR sequencing data for approximately 19 patients were retrieved from Adaptive's ImmunoSEQ software; three other patients were processed with MiXCR and VDJtools. To correct CD4 versus CD8 sorting errors, sequences present in both subsets at a frequency ratio below 5:1 were removed. CDR3 nucleotide sequences shared by donor and recipient were removed because the origin of these sequences could not be assigned. To be classed as alloreactive, a clone needed at least 2-fold expansion over unstimulated cells and a minimum CFSE-low frequency of 0.002% (template counts) or 0.001% (read counts). A clone was considered mappable if detected in the sequenced pre-transplant spleen, lymph node, or MLR CFSE-low populations of the donor or recipient. The cumulative frequency of alloreactive clones was calculated as a percentage of all sequences, weighted by copy number. TCRdb provides this immuneACCESS table in a form limited to in-frame rearrangements. Some clones are lacking; in checked studies, under half of them reflect an unresolved V gene, and why the rest are absent is not known. V and J calls plus clone size are reproduced from that table; the DNA served to infer D and trimming. This sample lists 80,000 to 85,000 clones; 91% were detected once. In total, the top ten clones hold 0.1% of the sample.

About this clone itself: This clone's antigen is unknown. Base qualities are not provided; no much larger clone lies one nucleotide away.

The time point label here, explained by the study, means: cells obtained before transplantation from donor or recipient. CD3+CD4+ and CD3+CD8+ populations were FACS-sorted from unstimulated pre-transplant donor and recipient cells taken from spleen or lymph nodes. From cysteine to phenylalanine, the CDR3 is 15 amino acids long. Only the CDR3 DNA is retained, 45 bases long and in frame from the first base. CDR1 KGHSH and CDR2 LQKENI are derived from the germline V gene. V is trimmed back by 0 bases and J by 4 bases, and the junction contains 5 bases that no gene match accounts for. Recombination joined TRBV18 with TRBJ1-2; TRBD1 agrees with 7 junctional bases. The source of this sequence is a human donor who received an intestinal transplant. The sample in question was unstimulated CD4+ T cells sorted from spleen or lymph node cells, obtained before intestinal transplant. The DNA is TGTGCCAGCTCACCACCCCTCCGGGACAGCTATGGCTACACCTTC. The translation is CASSPPLRDSYGYTF.